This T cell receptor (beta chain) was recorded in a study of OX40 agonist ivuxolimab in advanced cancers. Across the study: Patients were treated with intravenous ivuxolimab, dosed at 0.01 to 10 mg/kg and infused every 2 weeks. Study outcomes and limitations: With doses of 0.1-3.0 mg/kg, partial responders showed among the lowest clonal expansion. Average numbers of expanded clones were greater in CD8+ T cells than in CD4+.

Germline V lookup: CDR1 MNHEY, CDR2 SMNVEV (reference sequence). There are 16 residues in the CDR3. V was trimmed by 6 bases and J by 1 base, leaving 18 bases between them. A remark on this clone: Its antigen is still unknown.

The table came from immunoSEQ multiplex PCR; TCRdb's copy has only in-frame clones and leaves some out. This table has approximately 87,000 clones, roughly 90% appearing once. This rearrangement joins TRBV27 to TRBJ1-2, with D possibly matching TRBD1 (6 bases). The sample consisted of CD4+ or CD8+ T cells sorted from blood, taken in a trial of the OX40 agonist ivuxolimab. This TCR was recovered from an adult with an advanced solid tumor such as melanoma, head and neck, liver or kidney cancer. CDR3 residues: CASRAAGASFNYGYTF. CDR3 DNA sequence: TGTGCCAGCAGGGCAGCGGGGGCCTCTTTTAACTATGGCTACACCTTC.